This T cell receptor (beta chain) derives from a study of beta chain features in type 1 diabetes. General study findings and limits: For Type 1 diabetes patients, all four CD4+ subsets carried TCRB CDR3s that were moderately but significantly shorter.

Germline loops: CDR1 SGHRS, CDR2 YFSETQ. Trimming pared 0 bases from V and 7 bases from J, leaving 19 bases between. The CDR3 runs 16 residues. About this clone: Its antigen is still unknown.

The investigators reverse transcribed all of the isolated RNA, so they sequenced expressed TCRB transcripts. About 3.6 million reads was the average for naive, central memory and regulatory T cell samples. Profiled with immunoSEQ multiplex PCR; TCRdb holds only in-frame clones, not every one. The sample contains some 900,000 clones, 15% to 20% of which appear only once. J is TRBJ1-2 and V is TRBV5-1, with a weak D call TRBD1 (5 bases). Sequenced material: naive CD4+ T cells from blood. This receptor was identified in a woman aged 18 to 35 in good health. The chain's CDR3 is CASSLAGRQTRGGYTF. As DNA, the CDR3 is TGCGCCAGCAGCTTGGCGGGGAGACAGACTAGGGGTGGCTACACCTTC.